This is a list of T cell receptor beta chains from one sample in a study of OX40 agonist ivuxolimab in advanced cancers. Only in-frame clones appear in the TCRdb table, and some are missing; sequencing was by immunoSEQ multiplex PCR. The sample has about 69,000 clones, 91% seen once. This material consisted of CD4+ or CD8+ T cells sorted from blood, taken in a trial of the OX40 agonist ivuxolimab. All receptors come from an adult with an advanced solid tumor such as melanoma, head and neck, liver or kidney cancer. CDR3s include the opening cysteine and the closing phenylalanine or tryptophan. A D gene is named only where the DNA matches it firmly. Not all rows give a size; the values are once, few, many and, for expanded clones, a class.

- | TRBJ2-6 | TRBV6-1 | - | CASSGYWDSGANVLTF | TGTGCCAGCAGTGGATACTGGGACTCTGGGGCCAACGTCCTGACTTTC
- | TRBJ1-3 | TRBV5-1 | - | CASSLDRASGNTIYF | TGCGCCAGCAGCTTGGACAGGGCCTCTGGAAACACCATATATTTT
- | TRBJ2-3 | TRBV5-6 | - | CASSLRGTDTQYF | TGTGCCAGCAGCTTAAGGGGGACAGATACGCAGTATTTT
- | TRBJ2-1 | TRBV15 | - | CATSRDRDTKQFF | TGTGCCACCAGCAGAGATCGGGACACAAAACAGTTCTTC
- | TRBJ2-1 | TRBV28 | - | CASTFRVGAYNEQFF | TGTGCCAGCACGTTCAGGGTGGGGGCCTACAATGAGCAGTTCTTC
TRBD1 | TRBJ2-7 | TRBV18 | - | CASSRWDRGDEQYF | TGTGCCAGCTCTCGATGGGACAGGGGCGACGAGCAGTACTTC
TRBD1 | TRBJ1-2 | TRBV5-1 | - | CASSLRTGANGYTF | TGCGCCAGCAGCCTACGGACAGGGGCGAACGGCTACACCTTC
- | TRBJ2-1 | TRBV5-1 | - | CASSLKQSSYNEQFF | TGCGCCAGCAGCTTGAAGCAGAGCTCCTACAATGAGCAGTTCTTC
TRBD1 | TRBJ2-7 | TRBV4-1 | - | CASSQFTGTGTYEQYF | TGCGCCAGCAGCCAATTTACCGGGACAGGTACCTACGAGCAGTACTTC
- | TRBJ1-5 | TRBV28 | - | CASSPPVQPQHF | TGTGCCAGCAGCCCCCCCGTACAGCCCCAGCATTTT
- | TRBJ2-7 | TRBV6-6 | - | CASSYLQILSGYEQYF | TGTGCCAGCAGTTACTTACAGATTTTGAGCGGCTACGAGCAGTACTTC
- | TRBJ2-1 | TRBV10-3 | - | CAIRTGTDNEQFF | TGTGCCATCAGGACCGGGACGGACAATGAGCAGTTCTTC
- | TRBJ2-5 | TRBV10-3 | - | CAIRGTEETQYF | TGTGCCATCAGGGGGACGGAAGAGACCCAGTACTTC
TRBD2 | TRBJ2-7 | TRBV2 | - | CASSIRTSGSDEQYF | TGTGCCAGCAGTATAAGGACTAGCGGGAGCGACGAGCAGTACTTC
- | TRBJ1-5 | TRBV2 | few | CASSEGGLSGQPQHF | TGTGCCAGCAGTGAGGGGGGGTTAAGCGGTCAGCCCCAGCATTTT
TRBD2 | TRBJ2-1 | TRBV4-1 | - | CASSQGGLAGYNEQFF | TGCGCCAGCAGCCAAGGGGGACTAGCGGGATACAATGAGCAGTTCTTC
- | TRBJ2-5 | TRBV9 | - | CASSSRSTDTQTQYF | TGTGCCAGCAGCTCCCGTTCGACTGATACCCAGACCCAGTACTTC
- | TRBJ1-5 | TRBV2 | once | CASSDGVPQPQHF | TGTGCCAGCAGCGACGGAGTACCTCAGCCCCAGCATTTT
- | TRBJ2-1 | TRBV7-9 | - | CASSLPGLGGNEQFF | TGTGCCAGCAGCTTACCGGGACTGGGAGGCAATGAGCAGTTCTTC
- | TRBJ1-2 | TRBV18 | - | CASSPLANYGYTF | TGTGCCAGCTCACCCCTCGCTAACTATGGCTACACCTTC
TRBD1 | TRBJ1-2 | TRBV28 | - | CASSSPDRGGYTF | TGTGCCAGCAGTTCCCCCGACAGGGGAGGCTACACCTTC
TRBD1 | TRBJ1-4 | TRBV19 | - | CATRDPGQGNEKLFF | TGTGCCACCAGAGATCCGGGACAGGGAAATGAAAAACTGTTTTTT
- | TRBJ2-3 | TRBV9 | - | CASSFRGGTDTQYF | TGTGCCAGCAGCTTCCGCGGGGGCACAGATACGCAGTATTTT
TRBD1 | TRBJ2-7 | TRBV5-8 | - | CASSLPDREAYEQYF | TGTGCCAGCAGCTTGCCCGACAGGGAAGCCTACGAGCAGTACTTC
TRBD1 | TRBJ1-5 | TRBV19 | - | CASSRTGSGVNQPQHF | TGTGCCAGTAGTCGGACAGGGAGTGGGGTCAATCAGCCCCAGCATTTT
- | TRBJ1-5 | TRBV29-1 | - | CSVIIRGLVSGSNQPQHF | TGCAGCGTTATTATCAGGGGATTAGTGAGTGGTAGCAATCAGCCCCAGCATTTT
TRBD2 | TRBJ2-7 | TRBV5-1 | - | CASSKRTSGAYEQYF | TGCGCCAGCAGCAAGAGGACTAGCGGAGCCTACGAGCAGTACTTC
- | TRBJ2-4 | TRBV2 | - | CASSSGGENIQYF | TGTGCCAGCAGCTCCGGTGGGGAAAACATTCAGTACTTC
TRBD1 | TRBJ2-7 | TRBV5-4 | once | CASSLGTGGAYEQYF | TGTGCCAGCAGCTTGGGGACAGGGGGAGCCTACGAGCAGTACTTC
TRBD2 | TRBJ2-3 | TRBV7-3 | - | CASSSGLGADTQYF | TGTGCCAGCAGCTCCGGACTAGGCGCAGATACGCAGTATTTT
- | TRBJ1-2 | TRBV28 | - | CASSFLNTNGHGYTF | TGTGCCAGCAGTTTCCTGAACACCAACGGGCATGGCTACACCTTC
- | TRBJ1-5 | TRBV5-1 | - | CASSLGQVDQPQHF | TGCGCCAGCAGCTTGGGACAGGTAGATCAGCCCCAGCATTTT